Each of the 30 T cell receptor beta chains below was sequenced from the same sample in a study of T cells in Graves' hyperthyroidism and ophthalmopathy. Researchers amplified the TCR beta CDR3 regions from RNA transcripts. First-round RT-PCR of the TCR CDR3 relied on the HTBI primer set. TCRdb re-called the multiplex PCR reads with MiXCR, one entry per CDR3 protein. The sample comprises 600,000 to 750,000 distinct CDR3 sequences, 15% to 20% of which are singletons, and 15% to 17% rests with the top ten. The source material was blood. Receptors originate from a man in his forties or fifties with Graves' hyperthyroidism.

The chain combines TRBV27 with TRBJ1-1, with TRBD1 identical over 8 bases. J was trimmed by 4 bases and V by 4 bases; bases with no gene match: 5. Germline V gives CDR1 MNHEY, CDR2 SMNVEV (reference sequence). This CDR3 spans 14 amino acids. The CDR3 loop is CASSYRGEGTEAFF. The CDR3 DNA reads TGTGCCAGCAGTTACAGGGGGGAAGGCACTGAAGCTTTCTTT.

This clonotype was seen only a few times. The gene calls are TRBV6-5 and TRBJ2-7, with TRBD2 matching over 13 bases. Germline trimming cut 2 bases from V and 5 bases from J; bases unmatched to any gene: 3. Germline V CDR1 and CDR2: MNHEY, SVGAGI. This CDR3 spans 15 amino acids. CDR3 sequence: CASSYGTSGINEQYF. CDR3 DNA sequence: TGTGCCAGCAGTTACGGGACTAGCGGGATAAACGAGCAGTACTTC.

This clonotype was detected only a few times. The V and J genes are TRBV6-2 or TRBV6-3 and TRBJ2-2; D gene ambiguous. Germline lookup yields CDR1 MNHEY and CDR2 SVGEGT. The CDR3 length is 14 residues. With 2 bases removed from V and 5 bases from J, the gap between germline ends came to 9 bases. CDR3 sequence: CASSYLDFTGELFF. DNA for the CDR3: TGTGCCAGCAGTTACCTCGACTTTACCGGGGAGCTGTTTTTT.

This sequence joins TRBV19 and TRBJ2-7; TRBD1 agrees at 9 bases. V shed 5 bases, J shed 5 bases, and the junction held 7 bases outside the gene matches. Germline CDR1 reads LNHDA; CDR2 reads SQIVND (reference sequence). This CDR3 is built from 14 residues. The DNA for the CDR3 is TGTGCCAGTAGTTATCACAGGGGGCGCGACGAGCAGTACTTC. Protein sequence: CASSYHRGRDEQYF. Filled out from reference TRBV19 and TRBJ2-7, the complete variable domain reads DGGITQSPKYLFRKEGQNVTLSCEQNLNHDAMYWYRQDPGQGLRLIYYSQIVNDFQKGDIAEGYSVSREKKESFPLTVTSAQKNPTAFYLCASSYHRGRDEQYFGPGTRLTVT.

The rearrangement joins TRBV19 to TRBJ1-2, with D maybe TRBD1 (5 bases). CDR3 size: 13 residues. The germline gives CDR1 LNHDA, CDR2 SQIVND (reference sequence). V lost 3 bases, J lost 8 bases, and 13 bases lay in between. CDR3 amino acids: CASSIGQGGGYTF. The CDR3 nucleotides read TGTGCCAGTAGTATTGGGCAGGGAGGCGGCTACACCTTC.

The sample holds many counts of this clonotype. The chain joins TRBV29-1 to TRBJ2-2, with TRBD1 matching over 9 bases. The CDR3 runs to 16 residues. After removal of 4 bases from V and 7 bases from J, the junction contained 13 bases not matched to a gene. The V gene's germline CDR1 is SQVTM and CDR2 ANQGSEA. The CDR3 bases are TGCAGCGTTGGTGAAGGGGGGACAGGGAAAAACGGGGAGCTGTTTTTT. This gives the protein CSVGEGGTGKNGELFF.

This clonotype was seen a handful of times. The CDR3 spells CASSRTRGTDTQYF. CDR3 coding DNA: TGTGCCAGCTCACGCACGCGAGGCACAGATACGCAGTATTTT. The gene calls are TRBV18 and TRBJ2-3; D unclear. Germline values: CDR1 KGHSH, CDR2 LQKENI. Trimming took 4 bases from V and 1 from J, leaving 9 bases between them. The CDR3 has 14 residues.

This clonotype was seen many times. V gene TRBV10-3 combines with J gene TRBJ2-7, with a possible D match to TRBD1 (6 bases). CDR1 ENHRY and CDR2 SYGVKD come from the germline V gene. The CDR3 length is 15 residues. V shed 6 bases and J shed 5 bases, with 20 bases lying between them. The CDR3 spells CAISFGTTQSDEQYF. The CDR3 coding sequence is TGTGCCATCAGCTTCGGGACAACCCAGTCGGACGAGCAGTACTTC.

This clonotype came up a few times. The genes are TRBV12-3 or TRBV12-4 and TRBJ2-5, with D perhaps given as TRBD1 or TRBD2 (7 bases each). CDR3 length: 15 residues. V was clipped by 3 bases and J by 4 bases, with 15 bases between them. In DNA, the CDR3 is TGTGCCAGCAGTTTGGGAGGGGGCGCGGGAGAGACCCAGTACTTC. This codes for CASSLGGGAGETQYF.

The chain couples TRBV12-3 or TRBV12-4 to TRBJ1-6; no clear D gene. V lost 5 bases and J lost 6, with 8 bases in between. CDR3 size: 13 residues. The CDR3 region is CASSQSLNSPLHF. DNA for the CDR3: TGTGCCAGCAGTCAATCCCTTAATTCACCCCTCCACTTT.

This chain links TRBV7-9 with TRBJ2-7; 8 bases are a match to TRBD1. The V segment lost 5 bases and the J segment 6 bases; nucleotides outside the gene matches: 12. The germline CDR1 and CDR2 sequences are SEHNR and FQNEAQ (reference sequence). The CDR3 is 15 residues long. The DNA for the CDR3 is TGTGCCAGCAGCCCCCGGGACAGGAGGCCAGGCGAGCAGTACTTC. This translates into CASSPRDRRPGEQYF.

The chain uses TRBV7-3 and TRBJ2-1, with TRBD2 matching over 9 bases. Germline V gives CDR1 SGHTA, CDR2 FQGTGA. Losses at the gene ends were 5 bases for V and 7 bases for J; bases not matched to a gene: 9. The CDR3 runs to 15 residues. The CDR3 protein is CASSPGLAYMNEQFF. Here the CDR3 DNA reads TGTGCCAGCAGCCCGGGACTAGCCTACATGAATGAGCAGTTCTTC.

This chain uses TRBV5-4 with TRBJ2-7, with TRBD1 as a possible D gene (6 bases). CDR1 is SGHNT and CDR2 is YYREEE in the germline V gene (reference sequence). The V end lost 5 bases, the J end lost 0 bases, and 15 bases lay between the germline ends. This CDR3 spans 15 amino acids. The CDR3 bases are TGTGCCAGCAGGCTTCAGGGGTCCCCCTCCTACGAGCAGTACTTC. Translation gives CASRLQGSPSYEQYF.

In its sample, this clonotype was seen many times. This chain uses TRBV30 with TRBJ1-1; no definite D call. The germline CDR1 and CDR2 sequences are GTSNPN and SVGIG (reference sequence). Trimming removed 4 bases from V and 3 bases from J, with 9 bases in between. This CDR3 contains 12 residues. CDR3 residues: CAWILEDTEAFF. The CDR3 DNA reads as TGTGCCTGGATCCTGGAGGACACTGAAGCTTTCTTT.

The table lists this clonotype with a few counts. The CDR3 here is CASSIVAGDADTQYF. CDR3 nucleotides: TGTGCCAGTAGTATAGTAGCGGGAGACGCAGATACGCAGTATTTT. The genes are TRBV19 and TRBJ2-3, with 9 bases aligning to TRBD2. J was trimmed by 4 bases and V by 1 base; bases with no gene match: 3. This CDR3 has 15 residues. CDR1 LNHDA and CDR2 SQIVND come from the germline V gene (reference sequence).

This clonotype was picked up many times. This rearrangement joins TRBV19 to TRBJ2-5; 8 bases agree with TRBD1. This CDR3 contains 14 residues. The V gene's germline CDR1 is LNHDA and CDR2 SQIVND (reference sequence). V dropped 4 bases and J dropped 5; count of bases not matched to a gene: 6. CDR3 in DNA: TGTGCCAGTAGTACCAGGACAGGGAGTGAGACCCAGTACTTC. Its translation is CASSTRTGSETQYF. The entire variable domain, with the rest obtained from reference TRBV19 and TRBJ2-5, is as follows: DGGITQSPKYLFRKEGQNVTLSCEQNLNHDAMYWYRQDPGQGLRLIYYSQIVNDFQKGDIAEGYSVSREKKESFPLTVTSAQKNPTAFYLCASSTRTGSETQYFGPGTRLLVL.

This chain links TRBV10-1 with TRBJ2-2; 14 nucleotides align to TRBD2. There are 16 residues in the CDR3. Germline V gene lookup returns CDR1 WNHNN and CDR2 SYGVQD (reference sequence). V was clipped by 4 bases and J by 10 bases; unmatched bases: 8. The CDR3 region is CASSVPGLAGVEELFF. For the CDR3, the DNA is TGCGCCAGCAGTGTCCCGGGACTAGCGGGAGTTGAGGAGCTGTTTTTT.

The genes are TRBV5-1 and TRBJ2-5; TRBD1 might be the D (5 bases). CDR1 is SGHRS, CDR2 YFSETQ, per germline. V lost 1 base and J lost 1, with 14 bases in between. CDR3 length: 16 residues. The chain's CDR3 is CASSLFQGSTQETQYF. The CDR3 DNA reads as TGCGCCAGCAGCTTGTTTCAGGGCTCCACCCAAGAGACCCAGTACTTC.

This clonotype came up many times. The rearrangement joins TRBV11-2 to TRBJ2-5; D is ambiguous. Deletions cut 0 bases from V and 5 bases from J, with 13 bases between. There are 15 residues in the CDR3. The germline CDR1 and CDR2 sequences are SGHAT and FQNNGV. The CDR3 nucleotides read TGTGCCAGCAGCTTAGAATCTGGGTTGGGGGAGACCCAGTACTTC. Translation gives CASSLESGLGETQYF.

In this sample, this clonotype turned up a few times. This chain connects TRBV10-2 to TRBJ2-7; D gene ambiguous. Trimming pared 2 bases from V and 2 bases from J, leaving 4 bases between. This CDR3 spans 12 amino acids. Germline-derived CDR1 and CDR2 are WSHSY and SAAADI. For the CDR3, the DNA is TGCGCCAGCAGTGAGACAGCCTACGAGCAGTACTTC. Its protein product is CASSETAYEQYF.

This clonotype has only a few counts. The chain couples TRBV19 to TRBJ2-1; 11 nucleotides line up with TRBD2. V lost 0 bases to trimming and J lost 7 bases; unmatched junction nucleotides: 5. CDR3 length: 16 amino acids. Looked up from germline, CDR1 is LNHDA and CDR2 is SQIVND (reference sequence). The DNA of the CDR3 is TGTGCCAGTAGTATAGATAGCGGGAGGGTCTATAATGAGCAGTTCTTC. It yields the protein CASSIDSGRVYNEQFF. Full variable domain (rest looked up from reference TRBV19 and TRBJ2-1): DGGITQSPKYLFRKEGQNVTLSCEQNLNHDAMYWYRQDPGQGLRLIYYSQIVNDFQKGDIAEGYSVSREKKESFPLTVTSAQKNPTAFYLCASSIDSGRVYNEQFFGPGTRLTVL.

This clonotype came up many times. The chain employs TRBV12-3 or TRBV12-4 and TRBJ2-7; 8 nucleotides line up with TRBD1. The trim removed 5 bases at V and 0 bases at J, leaving 9 bases unmatched. This CDR3 spans 16 amino acids. The CDR3 DNA sequence: TGTGCCAGCAGTACCCTGGACAGGGACCGCTCCTACGAGCAGTACTTC. Amino acid sequence: CASSTLDRDRSYEQYF.

In this sample, this clonotype turned up once. V is TRBV6-2 or TRBV6-3 and J is TRBJ2-3; 8 bases agree with TRBD1. Germline loops: CDR1 MNHEY, CDR2 SVGEGT. The CDR3 runs to 15 residues. J gave up 4 bases and V 6 bases, and 9 bases lay outside the gene matches. The CDR3 DNA sequence: TGTGCCAGCAGCTTCCAGGGGGCCGAGTCAGATACGCAGTATTTT. Its translation: CASSFQGAESDTQYF.

This clonotype was detected a few times. The chain is built from TRBV7-2 and TRBJ2-1; D is uncertain. The CDR3 is made up of 13 amino acids. Germline CDR1 SGHTA, CDR2 FQGNSA. Trimming stripped 2 bases from V and 6 bases from J, with 8 bases between. For the CDR3, the DNA is TGTGCCAGCAGCTTAACACACCGCAATGAGCAGTTCTTC. Translated, it gives CASSLTHRNEQFF.

This clonotype was seen only a few times. The chain couples TRBV2 to TRBJ2-3, with D perhaps assigned TRBD1 or TRBD2 (5 bases each). V lost 6 bases and J lost 6, with 16 bases in between. Germline CDR1 reads SNHLY; CDR2 reads FYNNEI. The CDR3 is made up of 14 amino acids. The CDR3 DNA reads as TGTGCCAGCAGCCGGGACGGAGGACTCGATACGCAGTATTTT. The encoded protein is CASSRDGGLDTQYF. Combining the CDR3 with reference TRBV2 and TRBJ2-3 gives the whole variable domain EPEVTQTPSHQVTQMGQEVILRCVPISNHLYFYWYRQILGQKVEFLVSFYNNEISEKSEIFDDQFSVERPDGSNFTLKIRSTKLEDSAMYFCASSRDGGLDTQYFGPGTRLTVL.

V and J are TRBV6-1 and TRBJ1-3, with D uncertain. Germline CDR1 is MNHNS and CDR2 is SASEGT. The germline V and J ends were trimmed by 7 bases and 0 bases, with 10 bases remaining between them. CDR3 size: 14 residues. CDR3 coding DNA: TGTGCCAGCACCACAATCACCTCTGGAAACACCATATATTTT. Translated: CASTTITSGNTIYF.

This clonotype was detected ten times or more. The J gene is TRBJ2-7, the V gene TRBV27; 15 positions agree with TRBD2. Trimming took 6 bases from V and 6 from J; bases not matched to a gene: 3. Germline assignment: CDR1 MNHEY and CDR2 SMNVEV (reference sequence). The CDR3 loop spans 14 amino acids. DNA of the CDR3: TGTGCCAGCAGGGGACTAGCGGGAGGTAGCGAGCAGTACTTC. Amino acids: CASRGLAGGSEQYF.

The rearrangement links TRBV12-5 to TRBJ2-1; possibly TRBD1 or TRBD2 for D (6 bases each). Germline V lookup: CDR1 LGHNT, CDR2 FRNRAP. The CDR3 runs 24 residues. V was cut by 0 bases and J by 0 bases, with 33 bases left in between. The CDR3 loop is CASGLVLGQLFPGRGGSSYNEQFF. Here the CDR3 DNA reads TGTGCTAGTGGTTTGGTACTGGGGCAGTTATTCCCCGGGAGAGGGGGTAGCTCCTACAATGAGCAGTTCTTC.

This clonotype was found many times. J is TRBJ1-6 and V is TRBV27, with D hard to call. Germline V gene lookup returns CDR1 MNHEY and CDR2 SMNVEV (reference sequence). The V end lost 10 bases, the J end lost 4 bases, and 2 bases lay between the germline ends. The CDR3 sequence is 10 residues long. The CDR3 loop is CAKYNSPLHF. CDR3 in DNA: TGTGCCAAATATAATTCACCCCTCCACTTT.

This clonotype was detected many times. The J gene is TRBJ2-5, the V gene TRBV7-8; 11 bases fit TRBD1. Trimming cost V 0 bases and J 6 bases; bases outside gene matches: 6. The CDR3 consists of 16 residues. Germline assignment: CDR1 SGHVS and CDR2 FQNEAQ. The CDR3 nucleotides read TGTGCCAGCAGCTTAGCAGGACAGGGGGCTTATCAGACCCAGTACTTC. It yields the protein CASSLAGQGAYQTQYF.